These T cell receptor beta chains were read from a single sample in a study of T-cell reconstitution after alpha-beta-depleted transplantation in children. TCRdb used MiXCR to reprocess the PCR reads, holding one entry per CDR3 protein. Of 98,000 or so distinct CDR3 sequences listed, roughly a quarter were seen once; the top ten hold about 21%. The sample consisted of PBMCs, taken before TCRalphabeta/CD19-depleted stem cell transplant. Receptors were obtained from a boy between 2 and 10 years old with acute lymphoblastic leukemia, due to receive a stem cell transplant. Each CDR3 is given with its conserved first and last residue. Each record gives: J gene, CDR3 length, V gene, D gene, clone size, CDR3 DNA, CDR3 protein. The D gene is left open where the match is weak. Clone sizes are given selectively: once, few, many, or a class where the clone is expanded.

TRBJ2-2,14,TRBV6-4,.,.,TGTGCCAGCAGCCCTGCCCCTGGCACCGGGGAGCTGTTTTTT,CASSPAPGTGELFF
TRBJ1-6,15,TRBV11-2,TRBD1,.,TGTGCCAGCAGCCTCCGGGGACAGGCGAATTCACCCCTCCACTTT,CASSLRGQANSPLHF
TRBJ1-2,12,TRBV27,TRBD1,.,TGTGCCAGCATCAGGGGGGAATATGGCTACACCTTC,CASIRGEYGYTF
TRBJ2-4,13,TRBV28,.,few,TGTGCCAGCAGCCTCCCGGGCCGGGGCATTCAGTACTTC,CASSLPGRGIQYF
TRBJ2-2,16,TRBV20-1,TRBD2,.,TGCAGTGCTTACGGACTAGCGGAGGGCAAAGGCGGGGAGCTGTTTTTT,CSAYGLAEGKGGELFF
TRBJ2-5,15,TRBV7-9,.,.,TGTGCCAGCAGCCGTAGCGGACCCCGAGGGGAGACCCAGTACTTC,CASSRSGPRGETQYF
TRBJ1-6,14,TRBV6-1,.,.,TGTGCCAGCAGTGAATCACCTGCGGGGGATCCCCTCCACTTT,CASSESPAGDPLHF
TRBJ2-6,16,TRBV5-6,.,.,TGTGCCAGCAGCGCTGGACACCTGTCTGGGGCCAACGTCCTGACTTTC,CASSAGHLSGANVLTF
TRBJ2-3,16,TRBV18,.,.,TGTGCCAGCTCACGTGGAAGCGGAGGGAGGACAGATACGCAGTATTTT,CASSRGSGGRTDTQYF
TRBJ2-7,16,TRBV4-2,TRBD1,few,TGTGCCAGCAGCCAAGAGGGGGGGACAGGGGGCTACGAGCAGTACTTC,CASSQEGGTGGYEQYF
TRBJ2-3,17,TRBV7-2,TRBD2,.,TGTGCCAGCAGCTTAGGACCTCAGCGGGAGTTCGGAGATACGCAGTATTTT,CASSLGPQREFGDTQYF
TRBJ2-3,16,TRBV10-1,.,.,TGCGCCAGCAGTGAGTCCACTCCCGGTGACACAGATACGCAGTATTTT,CASSESTPGDTDTQYF
TRBJ2-7,15,TRBV5-1,TRBD1,few,TGCGCCAGCAGTCCTAAGGGACAGGGTCCATACGAGCAGTACTTC,CASSPKGQGPYEQYF
TRBJ2-7,19,TRBV4-1,.,.,TGCGCCAGCAGCCAAGATTTTGCACCCATGGCATTGATTGTCTACGAGCAGTACTTC,CASSQDFAPMALIVYEQYF
TRBJ2-2,14,TRBV5-1,.,few,TGCGCCAGCATAGGCGGAGGAGGCACCGGGGAGCTGTTTTTT,CASIGGGGTGELFF
TRBJ1-1,12,TRBV6-5,.,few,TGTGCCAGCAGTTATAGTCCGTATGAAGCTTTCTTT,CASSYSPYEAFF
TRBJ2-1,20,TRBV9,TRBD2,.,TGTGCCAGCAGCGTCATACCCGGGACTAGCGGAGGGATTTCTCGCAATGAGCAGTTCTTC,CASSVIPGTSGGISRNEQFF
TRBJ2-2,15,TRBV7-2,TRBD1,few,TGTGCCAGCAGCTCATTGACAGGGTTCGGCGGGGAGCTGTTTTTT,CASSSLTGFGGELFF
TRBJ2-2,19,TRBV12-3/TRBV12-4,.,.,TGTGCCAGCAGTTGGAGGGAAAAAGTGCAGGAGGATGCTCGCGGGGAGCTGTTTTTT,CASSWREKVQEDARGELFF
TRBJ1-1,15,TRBV6-5,.,.,TGTGCCAGCAGTTACTCGAGGGGAAAGAACACTGAAGCTTTCTTT,CASSYSRGKNTEAFF
TRBJ2-5,16,TRBV27,.,.,TGTGCCAGCAGTAACGGGCACTATCGCCTTCAAGAGACCCAGTACTTC,CASSNGHYRLQETQYF
TRBJ2-1,15,TRBV4-1,.,.,TGCGCCAGCAGCCAAGAAGGGAACTTTTATAATGAGCAGTTCTTC,CASSQEGNFYNEQFF
TRBJ2-1,15,TRBV7-9,TRBD2,.,TGTGCCAGCAGCCCGACTAGCGGGATCCACAATGAGCAGTTCTTC,CASSPTSGIHNEQFF
TRBJ2-3,12,TRBV4-1,TRBD2,.,TGCGCCAGCAGCCAAGCGGGAGGAACGCAGTATTTT,CASSQAGGTQYF
TRBJ2-7,14,TRBV6-2/TRBV6-3,TRBD2,.,TGTGCCAGCAGTTACGGGAGGGTTGGCTACGAGCAGTACTTC,CASSYGRVGYEQYF
TRBJ2-3,14,TRBV18,.,.,TGTGCCAGCTCACCGGTGGGGGGAGCAGATACGCAGTATTTT,CASSPVGGADTQYF